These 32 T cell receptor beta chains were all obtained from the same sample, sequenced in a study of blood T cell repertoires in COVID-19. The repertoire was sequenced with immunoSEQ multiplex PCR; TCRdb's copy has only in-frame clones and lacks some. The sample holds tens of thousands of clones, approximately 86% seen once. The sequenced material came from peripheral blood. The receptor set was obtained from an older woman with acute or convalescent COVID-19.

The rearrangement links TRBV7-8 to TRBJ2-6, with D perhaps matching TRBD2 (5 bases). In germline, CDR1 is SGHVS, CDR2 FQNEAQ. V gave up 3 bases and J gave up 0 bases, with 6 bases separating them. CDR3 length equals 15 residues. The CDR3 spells CASSFRGSGANVLTF. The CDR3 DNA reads TGTGCCAGCAGCTTCCGGGGCTCTGGGGCCAACGTCCTGACTTTC.

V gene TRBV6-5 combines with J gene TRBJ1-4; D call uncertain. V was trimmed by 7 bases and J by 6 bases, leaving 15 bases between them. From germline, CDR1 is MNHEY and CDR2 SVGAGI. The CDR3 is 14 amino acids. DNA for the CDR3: TGTGCCAGCACAAACCGGGGTACCGATGAAAAACTGTTTTTT. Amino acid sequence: CASTNRGTDEKLFF.

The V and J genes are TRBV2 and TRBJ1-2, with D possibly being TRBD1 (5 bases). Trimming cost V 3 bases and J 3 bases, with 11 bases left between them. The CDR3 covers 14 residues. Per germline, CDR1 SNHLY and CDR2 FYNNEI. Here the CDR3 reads CASSEQGVDYGYTF. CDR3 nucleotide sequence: TGTGCCAGCAGTGAGCAAGGGGTCGACTATGGCTACACCTTC.

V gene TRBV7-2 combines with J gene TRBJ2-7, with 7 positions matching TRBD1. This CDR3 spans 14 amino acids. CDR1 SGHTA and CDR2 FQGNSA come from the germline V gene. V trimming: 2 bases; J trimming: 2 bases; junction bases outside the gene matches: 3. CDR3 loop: CASSLSTGTYEQYF. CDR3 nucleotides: TGTGCCAGCAGCTTATCGACAGGGACCTACGAGCAGTACTTC. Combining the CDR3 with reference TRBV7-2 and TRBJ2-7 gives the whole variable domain GAGVSQSPSNKVTEKGKDVELRCDPISGHTALYWYRQSLGQGLEFLIYFQGNSAPDKSGLPSDRFSAERTGGSVSTLTIQRTQQEDSAVYLCASSLSTGTYEQYFGPGTRLTVT.

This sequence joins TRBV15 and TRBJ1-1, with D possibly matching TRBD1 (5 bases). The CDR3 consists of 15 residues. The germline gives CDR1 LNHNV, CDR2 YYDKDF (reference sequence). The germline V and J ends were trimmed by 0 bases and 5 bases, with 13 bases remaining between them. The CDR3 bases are TGTGCCACCAGCAGAGATCCCAGGGTCTGGACTGAAGCTTTCTTT. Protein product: CATSRDPRVWTEAFF. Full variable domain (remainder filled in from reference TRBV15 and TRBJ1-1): DAMVIQNPRYQVTQFGKPVTLSCSQTLNHNVMYWYQQKSSQAPKLLFHYYDKDFNNEADTPDNFQSRRPNTSFCFLDIRSPGLGDTAMYLCATSRDPRVWTEAFFGQGTRLTVV.

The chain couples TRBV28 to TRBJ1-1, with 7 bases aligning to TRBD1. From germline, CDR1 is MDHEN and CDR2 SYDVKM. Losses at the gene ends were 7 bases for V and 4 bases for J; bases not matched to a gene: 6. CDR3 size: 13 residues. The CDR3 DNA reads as TGTGCCAGCAAGGGGGCGGTGGGCACTGAAGCTTTCTTT. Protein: CASKGAVGTEAFF.

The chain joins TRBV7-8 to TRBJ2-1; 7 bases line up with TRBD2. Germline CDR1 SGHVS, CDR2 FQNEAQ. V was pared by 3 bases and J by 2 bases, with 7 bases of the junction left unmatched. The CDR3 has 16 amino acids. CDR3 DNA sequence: TGTGCCAGCAGCTTTATTAAGCGGGGCACCTACAATGAGCAGTTCTTC. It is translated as CASSFIKRGTYNEQFF.

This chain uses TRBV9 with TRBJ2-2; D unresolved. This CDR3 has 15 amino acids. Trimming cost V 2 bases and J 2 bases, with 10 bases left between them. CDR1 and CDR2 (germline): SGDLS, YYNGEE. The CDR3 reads CASSVYLSNTGELFF. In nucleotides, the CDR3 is TGTGCCAGCAGCGTCTACCTTAGTAACACCGGGGAGCTGTTTTTT.

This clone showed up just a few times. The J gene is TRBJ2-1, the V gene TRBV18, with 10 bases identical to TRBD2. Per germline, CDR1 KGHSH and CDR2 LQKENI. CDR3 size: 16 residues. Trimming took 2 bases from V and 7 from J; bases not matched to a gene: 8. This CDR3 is CASSPGSSGLANEQFF. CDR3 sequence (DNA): TGTGCCAGCTCACCAGGCAGTTCGGGACTAGCGAATGAGCAGTTCTTC.

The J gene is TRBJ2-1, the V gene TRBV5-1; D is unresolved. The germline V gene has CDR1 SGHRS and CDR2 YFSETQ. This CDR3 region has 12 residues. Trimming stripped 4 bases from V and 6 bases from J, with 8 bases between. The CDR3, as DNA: TGCGCCAGCAGCGCTTTTAGCAATGAGCAGTTCTTC. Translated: CASSAFSNEQFF.

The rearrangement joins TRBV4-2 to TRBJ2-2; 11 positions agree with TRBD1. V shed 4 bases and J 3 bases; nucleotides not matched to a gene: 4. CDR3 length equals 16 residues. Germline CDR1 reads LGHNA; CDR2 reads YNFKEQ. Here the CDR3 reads CASSPGTGGYTGELFF. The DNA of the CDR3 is TGTGCCAGCAGCCCTGGGACAGGGGGATACACCGGGGAGCTGTTTTTT.

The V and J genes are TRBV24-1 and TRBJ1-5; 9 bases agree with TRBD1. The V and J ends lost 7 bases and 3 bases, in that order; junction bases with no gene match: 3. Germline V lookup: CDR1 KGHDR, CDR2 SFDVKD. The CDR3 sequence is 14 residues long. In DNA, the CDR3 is TGTGCCACCAGGGACAGGGGAGTCAATCAGCCCCAGCATTTT. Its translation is CATRDRGVNQPQHF.

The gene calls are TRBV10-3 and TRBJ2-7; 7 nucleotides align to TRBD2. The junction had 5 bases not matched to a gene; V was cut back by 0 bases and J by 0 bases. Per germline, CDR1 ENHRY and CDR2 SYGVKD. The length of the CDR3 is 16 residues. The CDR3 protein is CAISESPSGTSYEQYF. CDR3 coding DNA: TGTGCCATCAGTGAGTCCCCTAGCGGAACCTCCTACGAGCAGTACTTC.

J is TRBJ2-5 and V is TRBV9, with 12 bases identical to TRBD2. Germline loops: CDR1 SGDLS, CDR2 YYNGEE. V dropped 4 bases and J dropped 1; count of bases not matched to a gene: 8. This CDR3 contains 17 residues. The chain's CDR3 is CASSPGLAGDAQETQYF. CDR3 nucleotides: TGTGCCAGCAGCCCGGGACTAGCGGGCGATGCCCAAGAGACCCAGTACTTC.

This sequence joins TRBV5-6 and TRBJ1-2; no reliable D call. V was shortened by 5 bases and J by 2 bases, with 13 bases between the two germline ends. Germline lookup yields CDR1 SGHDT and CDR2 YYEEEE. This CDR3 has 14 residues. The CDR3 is CASRIGGQNYGYTF. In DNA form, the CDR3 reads TGTGCCAGCAGGATAGGAGGGCAGAACTATGGCTACACCTTC.

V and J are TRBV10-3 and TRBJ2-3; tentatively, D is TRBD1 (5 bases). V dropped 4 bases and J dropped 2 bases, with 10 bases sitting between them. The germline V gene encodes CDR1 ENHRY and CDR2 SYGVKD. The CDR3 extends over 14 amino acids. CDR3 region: CAISVRQNTDTQYF. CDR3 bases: TGTGCCATCAGTGTACGACAGAACACAGATACGCAGTATTTT.

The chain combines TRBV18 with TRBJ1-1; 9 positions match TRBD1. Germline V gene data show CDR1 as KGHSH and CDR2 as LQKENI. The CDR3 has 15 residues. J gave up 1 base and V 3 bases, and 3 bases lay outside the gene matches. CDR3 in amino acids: CASSPGTGKNTEAFF. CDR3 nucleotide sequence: TGTGCCAGCTCACCGGGGACAGGGAAGAACACTGAAGCTTTCTTT.

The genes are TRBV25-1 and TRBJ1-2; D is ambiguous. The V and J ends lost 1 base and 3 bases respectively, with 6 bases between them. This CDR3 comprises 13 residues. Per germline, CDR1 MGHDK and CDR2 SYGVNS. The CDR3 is CASSESGYYGYTF. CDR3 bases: TGTGCCAGCAGTGAATCGGGTTACTATGGCTACACCTTC.

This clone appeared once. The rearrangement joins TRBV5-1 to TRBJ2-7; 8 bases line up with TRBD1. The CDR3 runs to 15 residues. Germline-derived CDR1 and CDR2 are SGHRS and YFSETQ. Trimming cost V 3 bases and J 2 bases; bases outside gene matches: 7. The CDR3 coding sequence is TGCGCCAGCAGCTCCACGACAGGGGTAACCTACGAGCAGTACTTC. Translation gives CASSSTTGVTYEQYF.

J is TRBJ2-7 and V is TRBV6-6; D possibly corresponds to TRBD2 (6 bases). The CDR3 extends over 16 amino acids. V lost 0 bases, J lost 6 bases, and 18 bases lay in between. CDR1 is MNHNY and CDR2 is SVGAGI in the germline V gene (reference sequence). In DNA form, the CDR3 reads TGTGCCAGCAGTTACTCGTTCAGTTCCGGGGGTCGCGAGCAGTACTTC. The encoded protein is CASSYSFSSGGREQYF.

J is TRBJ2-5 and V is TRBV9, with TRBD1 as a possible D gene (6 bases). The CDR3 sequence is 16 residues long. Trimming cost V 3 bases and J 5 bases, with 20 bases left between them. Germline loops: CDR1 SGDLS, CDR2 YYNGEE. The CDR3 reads CASSAATGLGLETQYF. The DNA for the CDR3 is TGTGCCAGCAGCGCCGCAACAGGGTTGGGATTGGAGACCCAGTACTTC.

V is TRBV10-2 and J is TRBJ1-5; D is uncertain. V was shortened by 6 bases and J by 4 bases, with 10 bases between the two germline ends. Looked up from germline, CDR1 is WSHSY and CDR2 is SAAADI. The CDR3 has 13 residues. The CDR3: CASSAQMNQPQHF. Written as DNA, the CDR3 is TGCGCCAGCAGCGCTCAGATGAATCAGCCCCAGCATTTT.

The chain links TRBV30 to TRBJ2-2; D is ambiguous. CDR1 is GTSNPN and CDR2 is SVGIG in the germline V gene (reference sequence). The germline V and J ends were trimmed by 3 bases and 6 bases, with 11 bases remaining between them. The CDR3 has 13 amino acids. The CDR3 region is CAWSEQLAGELFF. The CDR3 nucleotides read TGTGCCTGGAGCGAACAGTTAGCCGGGGAGCTGTTTTTT.

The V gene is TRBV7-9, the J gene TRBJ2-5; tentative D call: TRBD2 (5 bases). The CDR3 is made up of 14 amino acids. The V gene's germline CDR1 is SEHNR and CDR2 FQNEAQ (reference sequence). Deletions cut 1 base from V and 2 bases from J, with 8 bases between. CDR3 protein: CASSLVGGQETQYF. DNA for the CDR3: TGTGCCAGCAGCTTAGTTGGCGGGCAAGAGACCCAGTACTTC. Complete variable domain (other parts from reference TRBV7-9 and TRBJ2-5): DTGVSQNPRHKITKRGQNVTFRCDPISEHNRLYWYRQTLGQGPEFLTYFQNEAQLEKSRLLSDRFSAERPKGSFSTLEIQRTEQGDSAMYLCASSLVGGQETQYFGPGTRLLVL.

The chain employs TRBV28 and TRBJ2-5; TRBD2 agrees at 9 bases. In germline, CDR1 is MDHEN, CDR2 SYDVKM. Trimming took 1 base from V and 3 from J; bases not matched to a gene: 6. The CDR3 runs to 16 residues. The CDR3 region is CASSLLASGAKETQYF. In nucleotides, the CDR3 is TGTGCCAGCAGTTTATTAGCTAGCGGGGCCAAAGAGACCCAGTACTTC.

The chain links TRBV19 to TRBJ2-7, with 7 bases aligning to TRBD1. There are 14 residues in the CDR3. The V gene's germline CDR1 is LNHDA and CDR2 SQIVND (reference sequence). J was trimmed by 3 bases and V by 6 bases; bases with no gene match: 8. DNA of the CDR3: TGTGCCAGTAGGGGCAGGGGACAGAACTACGAGCAGTACTTC. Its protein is CASRGRGQNYEQYF. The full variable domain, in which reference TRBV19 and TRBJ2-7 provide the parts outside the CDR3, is DGGITQSPKYLFRKEGQNVTLSCEQNLNHDAMYWYRQDPGQGLRLIYYSQIVNDFQKGDIAEGYSVSREKKESFPLTVTSAQKNPTAFYLCASRGRGQNYEQYFGPGTRLTVT.

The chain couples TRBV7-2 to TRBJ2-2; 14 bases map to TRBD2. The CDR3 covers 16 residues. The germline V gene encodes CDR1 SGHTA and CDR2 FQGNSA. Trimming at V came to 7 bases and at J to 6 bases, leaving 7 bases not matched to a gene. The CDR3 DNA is TGTGCCAGCATGGACAGGGGACTAGCGGGAGCCGGGGAGCTGTTTTTT. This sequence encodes CASMDRGLAGAGELFF.

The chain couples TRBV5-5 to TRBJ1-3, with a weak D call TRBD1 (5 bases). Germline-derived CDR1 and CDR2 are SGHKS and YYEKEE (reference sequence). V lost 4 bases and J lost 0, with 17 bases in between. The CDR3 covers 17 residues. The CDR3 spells CASSGGGPANSGNTIYF. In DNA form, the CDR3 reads TGTGCCAGCAGCGGGGGAGGACCTGCCAACTCTGGAAACACCATATATTTT.

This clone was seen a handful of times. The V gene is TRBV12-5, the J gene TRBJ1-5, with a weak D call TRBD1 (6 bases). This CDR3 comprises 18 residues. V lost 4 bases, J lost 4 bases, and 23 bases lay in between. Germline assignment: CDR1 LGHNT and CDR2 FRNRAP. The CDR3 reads CASGSPDRRVRRNQPQHF. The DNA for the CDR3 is TGTGCTAGTGGTTCGCCCGACAGGAGAGTTCGTAGGAATCAGCCCCAGCATTTT.

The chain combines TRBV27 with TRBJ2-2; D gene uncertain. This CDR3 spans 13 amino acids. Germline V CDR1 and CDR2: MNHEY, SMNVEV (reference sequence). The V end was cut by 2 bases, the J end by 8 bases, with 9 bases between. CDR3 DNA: TGTGCCAGCAGTTTAGTACGGTCAGGGGAGCTGTTTTTT. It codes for CASSLVRSGELFF.

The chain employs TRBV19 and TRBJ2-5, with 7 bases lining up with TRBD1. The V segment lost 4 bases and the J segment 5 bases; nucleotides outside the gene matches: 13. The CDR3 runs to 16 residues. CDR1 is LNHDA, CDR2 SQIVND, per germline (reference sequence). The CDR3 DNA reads TGTGCCAGTAGTAAGTCTCCGGGACAGAAAATGGAGACCCAGTACTTC. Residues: CASSKSPGQKMETQYF. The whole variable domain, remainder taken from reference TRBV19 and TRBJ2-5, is DGGITQSPKYLFRKEGQNVTLSCEQNLNHDAMYWYRQDPGQGLRLIYYSQIVNDFQKGDIAEGYSVSREKKESFPLTVTSAQKNPTAFYLCASSKSPGQKMETQYFGPGTRLLVL.

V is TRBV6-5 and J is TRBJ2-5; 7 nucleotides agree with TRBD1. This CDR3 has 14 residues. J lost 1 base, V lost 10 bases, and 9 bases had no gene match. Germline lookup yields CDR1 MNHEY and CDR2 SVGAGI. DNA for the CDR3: TGTGCCACGCAGAGGACAGGCCTCCAAGAGACCCAGTACTTC. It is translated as CATQRTGLQETQYF.